The 13 T cell receptor beta chains below were found in one sample sequenced in a study of T-cell reconstitution after alpha-beta-depleted transplantation in children. Molecular barcoding with unique molecular identifiers was used for the TCRbeta library. TCRdb fed the PCR reads into MiXCR, producing one record per CDR3 protein. Found here are about 440,000 distinct CDR3 sequences, roughly 43% of them singletons; the top ten hold under 30%. The material was PBMCs, obtained before TCRalphabeta/CD19-depleted stem cell transplant. These receptors all come from a girl aged 2-10 years with aplastic anemia, due to receive a stem cell transplant.

In its sample, this clonotype was seen a few times. The chain joins TRBV10-3 to TRBJ1-2, with 7 nucleotides matching TRBD1. CDR3 size: 14 residues. V lost 8 bases to trimming and J lost 0 bases; unmatched junction nucleotides: 6. Germline values: CDR1 ENHRY, CDR2 SYGVKD. CDR3 DNA: TGTGCCATCCGGGGGGACAGTTCTAACTATGGCTACACCTTC. Its translation: CAIRGDSSNYGYTF.

The CDR3 protein is CASSLRGARVDDTQYF. The CDR3 coding sequence is TGTGCCAGCAGCTTAAGGGGGGCCAGAGTGGACGATACGCAGTATTTT. The chain has TRBV11-2 and TRBJ2-3; D possibly matches TRBD1 or TRBD2 (6 bases each). In germline, CDR1 is SGHAT, CDR2 FQNNGV. Trimming shortened V by 2 bases and J by 6 bases, and 18 bases separated the two germline ends. This CDR3 is 16 amino acids long.

The chain links TRBV2 to TRBJ2-3, with 8 bases matching TRBD1. Germline loops: CDR1 SNHLY, CDR2 FYNNEI. V trimming: 4 bases; J trimming: 3 bases; junction bases outside the gene matches: 3. The CDR3 is 14 amino acids. This CDR3 is CASSGTGRTDTQYF. The CDR3, as DNA: TGTGCCAGCAGTGGGACAGGGAGGACAGATACGCAGTATTTT.

The sample holds a few counts of this clonotype. This chain uses TRBV5-5 with TRBJ1-1, with 8 bases lining up with TRBD1. The junction had 9 bases not matched to a gene; V was cut back by 4 bases and J by 1 base. Germline assignment: CDR1 SGHKS and CDR2 YYEKEE (reference sequence). CDR3 length: 16 residues. The CDR3 region is CASSVLGGTGNTEAFF. In nucleotides, the CDR3 is TGTGCCAGCAGCGTCCTTGGGGGGACAGGGAACACTGAAGCTTTCTTT.

This clonotype appeared many times. The genes are TRBV20-1 and TRBJ1-5; tentative D call: TRBD1 (5 bases). Per the germline V gene, CDR1 is DFQATT and CDR2 is SNEGSKA (reference sequence). The CDR3 is 13 amino acids. V shed 3 bases and J shed 4 bases, with 10 bases lying between them. The DNA of the CDR3 is TGCAGTGCTAGTAGAGGGGTTAATCAGCCCCAGCATTTT. Translating it yields CSASRGVNQPQHF.

This clonotype has a count of ten or more. This chain joins TRBV12-3 or TRBV12-4 and TRBJ2-1; TRBD2 matches 13 bases. There are 16 residues in the CDR3. Trimming at V came to 5 bases and at J to 10 bases, leaving 11 bases not matched to a gene. CDR3 DNA: TGTGCCAGCAGTCCCCCTACTAGCGGGAGGGCCGGGGAGCAGTTCTTC. It yields the protein CASSPPTSGRAGEQFF.

The V call is TRBV10-3, the J call TRBJ2-3, with D hard to call. Germline V CDR1 and CDR2: ENHRY, SYGVKD. Trimming shortened V by 6 bases and J by 2 bases, and 6 bases separated the two germline ends. This CDR3 comprises 12 residues. Here the CDR3 reads CAIRNPTDTQYF. CDR3 nucleotides: TGTGCCATCAGGAACCCCACAGATACGCAGTATTTT.

The chain has TRBV5-5 and TRBJ2-5, with 8 bases matching TRBD1. V trimming: 4 bases; J trimming: 1 base; junction bases outside the gene matches: 6. The CDR3 sequence is 15 residues long. CDR1 SGHKS and CDR2 YYEKEE come from the germline V gene (reference sequence). CDR3 nucleotide sequence: TGTGCCAGCAGCCAGGTGGGACAGGTCCAAGAGACCCAGTACTTC. This encodes CASSQVGQVQETQYF.

This clonotype showed up many times. The CDR3: CASSPPRKEPTDTQYF. The CDR3 DNA sequence: TGTGCCAGCTCACCACCGCGGAAGGAACCCACAGATACGCAGTATTTT. This rearrangement joins TRBV18 to TRBJ2-3, with unresolved D. Germline V lookup: CDR1 KGHSH, CDR2 LQKENI. The CDR3 is 16 amino acids. The germline V and J ends were trimmed by 0 bases and 2 bases, with 12 bases remaining between them. Supplemented by reference TRBV18 and TRBJ2-3, the full variable domain reads NAGVMQNPRHLVRRRGQEARLRCSPMKGHSHVYWYRQLPEEGLKFMVYLQKENIIDESGMPKERFSAEFPKEGPSILRIQQVVRGDSAAYFCASSPPRKEPTDTQYFGPGTRLTVL.

This clonotype was recorded many times. The genes are TRBV5-1 and TRBJ2-5, with a tentative D call TRBD2 (6 bases). With 4 bases removed from V and 3 bases from J, the gap between germline ends came to 16 bases. Germline CDR1 reads SGHRS; CDR2 reads YFSETQ. The CDR3 contains 15 residues. The CDR3 loop reads CASSLPGTPKETQYF. CDR3 nucleotides: TGCGCCAGCAGCCTACCCGGGACTCCGAAAGAGACCCAGTACTTC.

This clonotype was observed a few times. The rearrangement uses TRBV28 and TRBJ2-3; D might be TRBD1 (5 bases). This CDR3 is built from 17 residues. Between the trimmed V and J ends, which lost 1 base and 2 bases, there was a span of 16 bases. Germline values: CDR1 MDHEN, CDR2 SYDVKM. Written as DNA, the CDR3 is TGTGCCAGCAGTTTATCCAGGGCATCAATTTTCACAGATACGCAGTATTTT. Encoded protein: CASSLSRASIFTDTQYF. The variable domain in full, with the rest retrieved from reference TRBV28 and TRBJ2-3, is DVKVTQSSRYLVKRTGEKVFLECVQDMDHENMFWYRQDPGLGLRLIYFSYDVKMKEKGDIPEGYSVSREKKERFSLILESASTNQTSMYLCASSLSRASIFTDTQYFGPGTRLTVL.

The chain carries TRBV12-3 or TRBV12-4 and TRBJ2-1, with TRBD2 matching over 10 bases. CDR3 size: 19 residues. Germline trimming cut 11 bases from V and 0 bases from J; bases unmatched to any gene: 19. For the CDR3, the DNA is TGTGCCTTCTGTTTTCTCCTCACTAGCGGGAAGAGCTCCTACAATGAGCAGTTCTTC. Translated, it gives CAFCFLLTSGKSSYNEQFF.

The chain combines TRBV7-9 with TRBJ2-6; a possible D gene is TRBD2 (5 bases). Trimming shortened V by 5 bases and J by 0 bases, and 11 bases separated the two germline ends. This CDR3 spans 16 amino acids. Looked up from germline, CDR1 is SEHNR and CDR2 is FQNEAQ (reference sequence). CDR3 protein: CASSGEPNSGANVLTF. Here the CDR3 DNA reads TGTGCCAGCAGCGGGGAGCCCAACTCTGGGGCCAACGTCCTGACTTTC.